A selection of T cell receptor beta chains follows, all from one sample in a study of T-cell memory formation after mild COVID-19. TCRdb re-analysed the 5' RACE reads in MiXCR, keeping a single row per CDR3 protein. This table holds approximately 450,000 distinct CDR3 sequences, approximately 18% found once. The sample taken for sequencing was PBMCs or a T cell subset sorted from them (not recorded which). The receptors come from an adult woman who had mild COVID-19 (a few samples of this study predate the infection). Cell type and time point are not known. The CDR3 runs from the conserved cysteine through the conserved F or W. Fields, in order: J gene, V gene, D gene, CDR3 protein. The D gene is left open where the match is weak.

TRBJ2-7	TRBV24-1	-	CATSAEQKSDEQYF
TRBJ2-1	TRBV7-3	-	CASSLIGGASYNEQFF
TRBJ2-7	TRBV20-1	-	CSAPRGGWGSYEQYF
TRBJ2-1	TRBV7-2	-	CASSPRTDSYNEQFF
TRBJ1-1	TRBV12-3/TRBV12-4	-	CASSPGGGVEAFF
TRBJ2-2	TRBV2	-	CSSSGRQNTGELFF
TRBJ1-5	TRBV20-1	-	CSARDDQGLSNQPQHF
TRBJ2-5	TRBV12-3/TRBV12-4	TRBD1	CASSLIRQGQETQYF
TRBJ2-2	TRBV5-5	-	CASSSPAGADTGELFF
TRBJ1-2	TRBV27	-	CASSRAGTNGYTF
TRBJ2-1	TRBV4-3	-	CASSQDSSALPYNEQFF
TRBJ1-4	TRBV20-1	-	CSVRGQSEKLFF
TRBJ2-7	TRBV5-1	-	CASSGSDYEQYF
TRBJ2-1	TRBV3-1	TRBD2	CASSPGTSGGDRFF
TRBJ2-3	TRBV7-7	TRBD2	CASSLSLADPPSTDTQYF
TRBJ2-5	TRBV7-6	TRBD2	CASSLVGWGGGETQYF
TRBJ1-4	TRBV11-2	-	CASSLDRGRLEKLFF
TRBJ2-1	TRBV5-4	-	CASSLDGTSYNEQFF
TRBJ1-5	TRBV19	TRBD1	CASSWDRSANQPQHF
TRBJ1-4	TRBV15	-	CATSGPYEKLFF
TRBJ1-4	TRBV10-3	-	CAITGVEGEKLFF
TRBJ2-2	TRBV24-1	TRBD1	CATSDQTGGAFTGELFF
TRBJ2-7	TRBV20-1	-	CSASGPSYSYEQYF
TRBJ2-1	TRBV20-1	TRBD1	CSARMGQGYNEQFF
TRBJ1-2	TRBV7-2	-	CASSLAGLRYGYTF
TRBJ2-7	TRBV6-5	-	CASSGQRSSYEQYF
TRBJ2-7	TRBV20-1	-	CSARGGHEQYF
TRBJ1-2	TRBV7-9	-	CASSKAQSRQGKSGYTF
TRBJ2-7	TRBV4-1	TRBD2	CASSQGLGTSGTSSYEQYF
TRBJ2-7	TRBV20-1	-	CSASVDSQYF
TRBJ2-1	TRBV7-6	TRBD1	CATSTPKMGDRGNNEQFF